The source of this T cell receptor beta chain is a study of T cells in localized non-small cell lung cancer (dated by TCRdb to the early 2020s). For context, the study as a whole: T cell repertoires of 200 to 250 early-stage NSCLC patients were analyzed, with tumors being compared against uninvolved tumor-adjacent lungs. The cohort comprised 236 treatment-naïve NSCLC patients with resected, localized lung tumors. NSCLC patients had a mean age of approximately 72 years, and 129 were male and 85 to 110 female. Summary of the overall study and its limitations: Because multi-region tumor sequencing was not performed, intratumor heterogeneity could not be ruled out. Longer overall survival was associated with higher T cell density in blood, whereas shorter survival was associated with higher clonality in adjacent lung. A median of around 50 of the top 100 tumor clones were detected in paired uninvolved adjacent lung, and 28 of these tumor clones were also found among the top 100 clones of the paired uninvolved adjacent lung. Uninvolved tumor-adjacent lung showed the highest T cell clonality, higher than tumor, which suggests more focused antigenic responses in the uninvolved tumor-adjacent lung. Because the study design was exploratory, TCR variables were selected using unadjusted p-values without false-discovery rate correction.

At diagnosis, tumor, uninvolved tumor-adjacent lung and peripheral blood were collected and then preserved as a mix of FFPE and fresh-frozen material. For TCR repertoire profiling, the blood samples were analyzed as peripheral blood mononuclear cells. TCR beta CDR3 regions were sequenced from DNA using the immunoSEQ Assay. Regarding the original processing steps: T cell density was computed as TCR beta template counts normalized to usable DNA estimated by amplifying housekeeping genes. The preseqR package was used to estimate richness by extrapolating to 400,000 templates for PBMC samples and to 120,000 templates for tissue samples. Clonality was defined by subtracting Pielou's evenness from one. Tissue-enriched TCRs were identified by differential abundance testing using productive amino-acid clonotypes, minimum total count 5 and alpha 0.1. Repertoire overlap between compartments was quantified with the Jaccard Index and Morisita Overlap Index. GLIPH grouped TCR beta CDR3s together with public tetramer-defined viral CDR3s, and a viral motif had to include at least three viral sequences and also show V-gene enrichment. TCRdb carries this immuneACCESS record with in-frame sequences only. Its versions omit some clonotypes, under half of them owing to an unresolved V gene in the studies checked, with the rest unexplained. D and trimming come from the DNA, and the V and J calls and clone size come from that table. For this sample there are about 45,000 clones; 75% to 95% appear just once. The ten largest clones represent more than 9% of the sample.

With respect to this clone: Its antigen target is currently unknown. It has no much larger one-base neighbor in the sample; base qualities were not kept.

The CDR3 holds 14 amino acids from the cysteine to the phenylalanine. The only DNA kept is the CDR3, 42 bases in frame from the first base. V is cut by 5 bases and J by 0 bases, and the space between the germline ends is 8 bases. CDR1 MDHEN and CDR2 SYDVKM were looked up in the germline V gene. Sequenced here: PBMCs, sampled before any cancer treatment. The chain employs TRBV28 and TRBJ1-3; confidence is insufficient to name the D gene. The sequence was collected from a woman aged 40-69 years with stage II lung adenocarcinoma. The DNA sequence follows: TGTGCCAGCAGTACAACCCTCTCTGGAAACACCATATATTTT. Its protein reads: CASSTTLSGNTIYF.